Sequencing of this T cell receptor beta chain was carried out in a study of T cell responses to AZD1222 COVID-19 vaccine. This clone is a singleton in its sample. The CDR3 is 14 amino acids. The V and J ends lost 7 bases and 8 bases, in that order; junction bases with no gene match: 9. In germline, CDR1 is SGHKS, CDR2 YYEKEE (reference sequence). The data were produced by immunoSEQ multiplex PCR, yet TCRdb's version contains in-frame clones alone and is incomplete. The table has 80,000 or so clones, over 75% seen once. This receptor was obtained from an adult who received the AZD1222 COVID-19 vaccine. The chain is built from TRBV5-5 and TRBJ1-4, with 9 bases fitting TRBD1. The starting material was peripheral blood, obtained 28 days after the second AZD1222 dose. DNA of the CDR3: TGTGCCAGCGCCATGACCGGGACAGGGGAAAAACTGTTTTTT. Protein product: CASAMTGTGEKLFF.